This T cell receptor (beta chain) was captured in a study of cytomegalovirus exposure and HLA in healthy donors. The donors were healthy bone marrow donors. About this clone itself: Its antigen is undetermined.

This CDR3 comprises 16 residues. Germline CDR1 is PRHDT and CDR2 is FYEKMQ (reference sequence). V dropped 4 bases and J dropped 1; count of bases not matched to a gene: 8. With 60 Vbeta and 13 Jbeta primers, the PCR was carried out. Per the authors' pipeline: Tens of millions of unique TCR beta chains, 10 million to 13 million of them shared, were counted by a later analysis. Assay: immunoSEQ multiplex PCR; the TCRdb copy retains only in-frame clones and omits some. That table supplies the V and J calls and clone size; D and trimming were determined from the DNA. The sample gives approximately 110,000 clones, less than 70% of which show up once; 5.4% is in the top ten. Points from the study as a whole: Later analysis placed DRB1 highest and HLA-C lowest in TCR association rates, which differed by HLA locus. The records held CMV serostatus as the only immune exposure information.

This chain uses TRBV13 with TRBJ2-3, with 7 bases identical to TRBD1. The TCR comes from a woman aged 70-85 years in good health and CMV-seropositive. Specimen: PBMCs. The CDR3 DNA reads TGTGCCAGCAGCTGGCGACAGGGTTCGGGCACAGATACGCAGTATTTT. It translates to CASSWRQGSGTDTQYF.